The rows below give T cell receptor beta chains drawn from one sample of a study of beta chain features in type 1 diabetes. Profiled with immunoSEQ multiplex PCR; TCRdb holds only in-frame clones, not every one. The repertoire holds 600,000 to 750,000 clones, with 9.5% to 15% as singletons. Sequenced sample: naive CD4+ T cells from blood. The source of these receptors is a man in his thirties or forties with type 1 diabetes. CDR3s include the opening cysteine and the closing phenylalanine or tryptophan. A D gene is named only where the DNA matches it firmly. Not all rows give a size; the values are once, few, many and, for expanded clones, a class.

TRBV7-9	.	TRBJ1-2	.	CASSWSRDDGYTF	TGTGCCAGCAGCTGGAGCAGGGACGATGGCTACACCTTC
TRBV6-5	.	TRBJ1-2	.	CASSYMGRVGGYTF	TGTGCCAGCAGTTACATGGGCAGGGTAGGCGGCTACACCTTC
TRBV19	TRBD1	TRBJ1-2	few	CASTSGTGIYGYTF	TGTGCCAGTACCTCCGGGACAGGGATATATGGCTACACCTTC
TRBV7-2	.	TRBJ2-3	.	CASSLGRNEDTQYF	TGTGCCAGCAGCTTAGGACGGAACGAAGATACGCAGTATTTT
TRBV7-2	.	TRBJ1-1	few	CASSQDGGTEAFF	TGTGCCAGCAGCCAGGACGGAGGGACTGAAGCTTTCTTT
TRBV9	TRBD2	TRBJ2-5	.	CASSVGGLDSQETQYF	TGTGCCAGCAGCGTAGGGGGACTAGATTCCCAAGAGACCCAGTACTTC
TRBV9	.	TRBJ2-2	few	CASSSPWGNTGELFF	TGTGCCAGCAGTTCTCCCTGGGGGAACACCGGGGAGCTGTTTTTT
TRBV6-5	.	TRBJ1-1	few	CASSPQRDTEAFF	TGTGCCAGCAGCCCCCAGAGGGACACTGAAGCTTTCTTT
TRBV2	TRBD2	TRBJ2-7	few	CASSLSGGRYEQYF	TGTGCCAGCAGTCTGTCGGGGGGGCGCTACGAGCAGTACTTC
TRBV7-2	.	TRBJ1-2	few	CASSLGTGGYTF	TGTGCCAGCAGCTTAGGAACGGGAGGCTACACCTTC